One and the same sample provided the 26 T cell receptor beta chains below, sequenced in a study of blood T cell repertoires in COVID-19. Sequencing used immunoSEQ multiplex PCR; TCRdb keeps in-frame clones, though not all of them. The sample has 150,000 to 200,000 clones, 80% to 85% seen once. The sample comprised peripheral blood. Receptors were obtained from a woman at least 80 years old with COVID-19, enrolled during active disease.

The chain recombines TRBV6-1 with TRBJ1-2; a weak D match, TRBD1 (6 bases). Trimming left V 2 bases short and J 6 bases short, with 13 bases between. Germline V gene sequence: CDR1 MNHNS, CDR2 SASEGT. The CDR3 extends over 14 amino acids. The CDR3 spells CASSEPWTVHGYTF. CDR3 in DNA: TGTGCCAGCAGTGAACCATGGACAGTACATGGCTACACCTTC.

This clone was seen a single time. The chain couples TRBV3-1 (or the pseudogene TRBV3-2) to TRBJ2-7, with a tentative D call TRBD2 (5 bases). Germline CDR1 is LGHDT and CDR2 is YNNKEL (reference sequence). Between the trimmed V and J ends, which lost 5 bases and 9 bases, there was a span of 20 bases. This CDR3 region has 14 residues. The CDR3 DNA follows: TGTGCCAGCAGCGAAGCCGGTCCGACAAGCGGGCAGTACTTC. Its protein is CASSEAGPTSGQYF.

This clone was detected only a few times. The chain combines TRBV16 with TRBJ2-7, with D possibly being TRBD2 (6 bases). Germline lookup yields CDR1 KGHSY and CDR2 FQNENV. The ends were cut back, 3 bases at V and 1 base at J, with 10 bases in the middle. The CDR3 is 14 residues long. CDR3 sequence reads: CASSHSGGSYEQYF. The CDR3 DNA reads TGTGCCAGCAGCCATAGCGGAGGGTCCTACGAGCAGTACTTC.

The chain couples TRBV11-3 to TRBJ1-1; D is perhaps TRBD1 (5 bases). V gave up 6 bases and J gave up 1 base, with 9 bases separating them. Germline assignment: CDR1 SGHNT and CDR2 YENEEA. The CDR3 totals 13 residues. The CDR3 region is CASSQRGNTEAFF. CDR3 bases: TGTGCCAGCAGTCAAAGGGGGAACACTGAAGCTTTCTTT.

The chain combines TRBV12-3 or TRBV12-4 with TRBJ1-4, with D hard to call. This CDR3 comprises 13 residues. The V gene lost 6 bases and the J gene lost 8 bases, with 13 bases spanning the gap. The CDR3 bases are TGTGCCAGCAGCTATCCGGCGGGGGAAAAACTGTTTTTT. Its translation is CASSYPAGEKLFF.

J is TRBJ1-5 and V is TRBV3-1 (or the pseudogene TRBV3-2); tentative D call: TRBD1 (6 bases). The ends were cut back, 1 base at V and 4 bases at J, with 14 bases in the middle. The CDR3 has 16 amino acids. CDR1 LGHDT and CDR2 YNNKEL come from the germline V gene (reference sequence). The DNA of the CDR3 is TGTGCCAGCAGCCAAGGACAGCTTAGGGGGAATCAGCCCCAGCATTTT. Its translation: CASSQGQLRGNQPQHF.

The J gene is TRBJ2-2, the V gene TRBV5-1; possibly TRBD2 for D (6 bases). The V gene lost 0 bases and the J gene lost 0 bases, with 12 bases spanning the gap. The CDR3 spans 17 residues. Per the germline V gene, CDR1 is SGHRS and CDR2 is YFSETQ. CDR3: CASSLVYGTSNTGELFF. The CDR3 DNA sequence: TGCGCCAGCAGCTTGGTATACGGGACTTCGAACACCGGGGAGCTGTTTTTT.

The V call is TRBV4-2, the J call TRBJ2-3; D is possibly TRBD2 (7 bases). The V end lost 1 base, the J end lost 0 bases, and 17 bases lay between the germline ends. The length of the CDR3 is 18 residues. CDR1 LGHNA and CDR2 YNFKEQ come from the germline V gene. CDR3 loop: CASSQVLGGGPSTDTQYF. As DNA, the CDR3 is TGTGCCAGCAGCCAAGTATTAGGCGGGGGCCCTAGCACAGATACGCAGTATTTT.

The chain joins TRBV7-6 to TRBJ2-2; no firm D call. V lost 3 bases, J lost 6 bases, and 5 bases lay in between. Germline CDR1 and CDR2: SGHVS and FNYEAQ. This CDR3 comprises 12 residues. The CDR3 reads CASSFPAGELFF. Written as DNA, the CDR3 is TGTGCCAGCAGCTTCCCCGCCGGGGAGCTGTTTTTT.

The chain recombines TRBV7-9 with TRBJ2-1, with D perhaps matching TRBD2 (5 bases). The germline CDR1 and CDR2 sequences are SEHNR and FQNEAQ (reference sequence). Trimming took off 1 base at V and 5 bases at J, with 15 bases between the two ends. This CDR3 is 16 amino acids long. The CDR3 DNA sequence: TGTGCCAGCAGCTTAGAGGTCTCGGGGTGGGACAATGAGCAGTTCTTC. Its protein product is CASSLEVSGWDNEQFF.

The rearrangement uses TRBV21-1 and TRBJ2-7; the table's D gene call, TRBD2, was not cross checked with the DNA. TRBV21-1 is reported as a pseudogene. The CDR3 runs 15 residues. The DNA of the CDR3 is TGTGCCAGCAGCAAACTTCAGGGACTTACCTACGAGCAGTACTTC. Its translation is CASSKLQGLTYEQYF.

This clone came up a few times. The genes are TRBV28 and TRBJ2-1; 10 bases line up with TRBD2. The CDR3 loop spans 15 amino acids. Germline CDR1 is MDHEN and CDR2 is SYDVKM. V was pared by 6 bases and J by 4 bases, with 6 bases of the junction left unmatched. CDR3 bases: TGTGCCAGCAGCCCTGCTAGCGGGAGATACAATGAGCAGTTCTTC. Protein sequence: CASSPASGRYNEQFF.

This clone was seen a few times. The gene calls are TRBV5-1 and TRBJ2-1, with D perhaps matching TRBD2 (5 bases). V lost 0 bases and J lost 0, with 22 bases in between. CDR3 length equals 20 residues. Germline values: CDR1 SGHRS, CDR2 YFSETQ. The CDR3 reads CASSLAGRGWGGGSYNEQFF. CDR3 sequence (DNA): TGCGCCAGCAGCTTGGCCGGTCGAGGGTGGGGTGGTGGCTCCTACAATGAGCAGTTCTTC.

The genes are TRBV20-1 and TRBJ2-7; possibly TRBD2 for D (6 bases). Germline CDR1 reads DFQATT; CDR2 reads SNEGSKA (reference sequence). CDR3 length: 15 amino acids. Trimming pared 3 bases from V and 1 base from J, leaving 16 bases between. DNA for the CDR3: TGCAGTGCTAGTGATATCGGGGCGGGATCCTACGAGCAGTACTTC. Translation: CSASDIGAGSYEQYF.

This sequence joins TRBV6-2 or TRBV6-3 and TRBJ2-7; 10 bases align to TRBD1. The CDR3 is 17 amino acids. Trimming cost V 2 bases and J 3 bases; bases outside gene matches: 10. Germline CDR1 and CDR2: MNHEY and SVGEGT. CDR3 bases: TGTGCCAGCAGTTACGGGGACAGGGGCCCTTCTCTCTACGAGCAGTACTTC. It specifies CASSYGDRGPSLYEQYF.

The J gene is TRBJ2-3, the V gene TRBV7-9, with 10 nucleotides matching TRBD2. The germline gives CDR1 SEHNR, CDR2 FQNEAQ (reference sequence). The CDR3 is 16 residues long. Trimming cost V 1 base and J 6 bases; bases outside gene matches: 7. The CDR3 spells CASSLELAGSYDTQYF. CDR3 DNA sequence: TGTGCCAGCAGCTTAGAACTAGCGGGATCTTACGATACGCAGTATTTT.

CDR3 nucleotide sequence: TGTGCCAGCAGCTTGACAGCACCCTTCTTCACTGGGGCCAACGTCCTGACTTTC. Amino acid sequence: CASSLTAPFFTGANVLTF. The chain combines TRBV7-8 with TRBJ2-6, with a possible D match to TRBD1 (5 bases). V gave up 3 bases and J gave up 2 bases, with 17 bases separating them. Looked up from germline, CDR1 is SGHVS and CDR2 is FQNEAQ. This CDR3 has 18 residues.

In its sample, this clone was seen a few times. J is TRBJ1-5 and V is TRBV7-9; D gene unclear. The ends were cut back, 8 bases at V and 3 bases at J, with 17 bases in the middle. The CDR3 has 15 residues. Germline V gene data show CDR1 as SEHNR and CDR2 as FQNEAQ (reference sequence). CDR3 nucleotide sequence: TGTGCCAGCGATCCTTATATGAGAAACAATCAGCCCCAGCATTTT. It specifies CASDPYMRNNQPQHF.

The chain joins TRBV12-3 or TRBV12-4 to TRBJ1-1; weak D call: TRBD1 (6 bases). Trimming pared 4 bases from V and 1 base from J, leaving 7 bases between. This CDR3 region has 13 residues. CDR3 DNA: TGTGCCAGCAGTTCGACAGGGAACACTGAAGCTTTCTTT. This encodes CASSSTGNTEAFF.

The rearrangement uses TRBV5-1 and TRBJ1-1; tentatively, D is TRBD1 (5 bases). Per germline, CDR1 SGHRS and CDR2 YFSETQ. Trimming stripped 2 bases from V and 5 bases from J, with 16 bases between. This CDR3 comprises 15 residues. The CDR3 protein is CASSFSGGVGTEAFF. CDR3 DNA: TGCGCCAGCAGCTTCTCTGGAGGGGTGGGGACTGAAGCTTTCTTT.

V usage is TRBV28 and J usage is TRBJ1-1; no clear D. Looked up from germline, CDR1 is MDHEN and CDR2 is SYDVKM. Between the trimmed V and J ends, which lost 6 bases and 5 bases, there was a span of 13 bases. This CDR3 has 13 amino acids. In DNA, the CDR3 is TGTGCCAGCAGGACCACGTCCGGGACTGAAGCTTTCTTT. Translation: CASRTTSGTEAFF. Full variable domain (missing parts from reference TRBV28 and TRBJ1-1): DVKVTQSSRYLVKRTGEKVFLECVQDMDHENMFWYRQDPGLGLRLIYFSYDVKMKEKGDIPEGYSVSREKKERFSLILESASTNQTSMYLCASRTTSGTEAFFGQGTRLTVV.

This clone showed up just a few times. The chain joins TRBV9 to TRBJ1-2, with 8 bases that match TRBD1. The germline V gene has CDR1 SGDLS and CDR2 YYNGEE. V shed 1 base, J shed 7 bases, and the junction held 9 bases outside the gene matches. The CDR3 consists of 15 residues. In DNA, the CDR3 is TGTGCCAGCAGCGTACTTTCAGGGGGCGGTACTGGCTACACCTTC. It encodes CASSVLSGGGTGYTF.

The J gene is TRBJ1-3, the V gene TRBV7-2; D remains unclear. V lost 0 bases to trimming and J lost 4 bases, with 13 bases between them. The V gene's germline CDR1 is SGHTA and CDR2 FQGNSA. CDR3 length equals 16 residues. DNA of the CDR3: TGTGCCAGCAGCTTAGCATTCGGGTTGGAAGGAAACACCATATATTTT. Translating it yields CASSLAFGLEGNTIYF.

In nucleotides, the CDR3 is TGTGCCAGCAGTGAACTTGGGAAAGGGGTGAAGTTCTTC. Translated, it gives CASSELGKGVKFF. The chain couples TRBV2 to TRBJ2-1; possibly TRBD1 for D (5 bases). The CDR3 has 13 residues. Trimming shortened V by 2 bases and J by 14 bases, and 16 bases separated the two germline ends. Looked up from germline, CDR1 is SNHLY and CDR2 is FYNNEI.

This chain joins TRBV30 and TRBJ2-3, with D maybe TRBD2 (5 bases). The ends were cut back, 0 bases at V and 5 bases at J, with 18 bases in the middle. From germline, CDR1 is GTSNPN and CDR2 SVGIG (reference sequence). The CDR3 has 16 amino acids. CDR3 DNA sequence: TGTGCCTGGAGTGTACGGGCAGGAGGTTACAGAGATACGCAGTATTTT. This codes for CAWSVRAGGYRDTQYF. Full variable domain (rest looked up from reference TRBV30 and TRBJ2-3): SQTIHQWPATLVQPVGSPLSLECTVEGTSNPNLYWYRQAAGRGLQLLFYSVGIGQISSEVPQNLSASRPQDRQFILSSKKLLLSDSGFYLCAWSVRAGGYRDTQYFGPGTRLTVL.

The rearrangement uses TRBV7-2 and TRBJ2-3, with 13 bases fitting TRBD2. This CDR3 comprises 16 residues. V gave up 4 bases and J gave up 7 bases; unmatched junction bases: 8. Germline CDR1 and CDR2: SGHTA and FQGNSA. The chain's CDR3 is CASSSRLAGGLHTQYF. The CDR3 DNA is TGTGCCAGCAGCTCCCGACTAGCGGGGGGCCTTCATACGCAGTATTTT.